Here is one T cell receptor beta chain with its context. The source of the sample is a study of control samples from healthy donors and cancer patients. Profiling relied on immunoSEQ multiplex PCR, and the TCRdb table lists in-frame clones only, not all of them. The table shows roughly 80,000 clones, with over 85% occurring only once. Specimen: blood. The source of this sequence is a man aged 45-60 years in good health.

The CDR3: CASSTTGGDEKLFF. The CDR3 bases are TGTGCCAGCAGTACCACAGGGGGCGATGAAAAACTGTTTTTT. The chain uses TRBV6-5 and TRBJ1-4; 9 nucleotides line up with TRBD1. The CDR3 totals 14 residues. V was pared by 5 bases and J by 6 bases, with 4 bases of the junction left unmatched. Germline V gives CDR1 MNHEY, CDR2 SVGAGI.